The clone carrying this T cell receptor (beta chain) has more than one count but fewer than ten. Its target is unknown. After template switching added a universal primer site, the resulting cDNA carried unique molecular identifiers. TCRdb re-called the 5' RACE reads with MiXCR, one entry per CDR3 protein. The table has a few hundred thousand distinct CDR3 sequences, roughly 9.5% seen once. From germline, CDR1 is SGHVS and CDR2 FQNEAQ. The CDR3 spans 14 residues. Between the trimmed V and J ends, which lost 6 bases and 0 bases, there was a span of 8 bases. Healthy Caucasian donors formed the entire cohort. This sample is part of a study of identical twins. Study findings and constraints: For zero-insertion analyses, partial confounding could come from invariant MAIT and iNKT cells. Models predicted less out-of-frame TCR alpha sharing in monozygotic twins than was found.

In addition, the sample was reused for a study of yellow fever vaccine responses in identical twins.

The chain carries TRBV7-8 and TRBJ2-2; TRBD2 might be the D (5 bases). The source material was PBMCs. The sequence was collected from a woman between 18 and 29 years old in good health. The DNA for the CDR3 is TGTGCCAGCAGTGGGAGTTCGAACACCGGGGAGCTGTTTTTT. Translating it yields CASSGSSNTGELFF. The whole variable domain, remainder taken from reference TRBV7-8 and TRBJ2-2, is GAGVSQSPRYKVAKRGQDVALRCDPISGHVSLFWYQQALGQGPEFLTYFQNEAQLDKSGLPSDRFFAERPEGSVSTLKIQRTQQEDSAVYLCASSGSSNTGELFFGEGSRLTVL.